The 21 T cell receptor beta chains in this list originate from one sample, sequenced in a study of control samples from healthy donors and cancer patients. Sequenced by immunoSEQ multiplex PCR; TCRdb stores in-frame clones only, minus some. The sample yields roughly 73,000 clones, 85% to 95% seen once. Sequenced: blood. Every receptor here comes from a woman aged 55-69 years in good health.

This clone was found a few times. The J gene is TRBJ2-7, the V gene TRBV19; the D is unclear. Between the trimmed V and J ends, which lost 5 bases and 0 bases, there was a span of 11 bases. The CDR3 is made up of 14 amino acids. The germline V gene has CDR1 LNHDA and CDR2 SQIVND (reference sequence). This CDR3 reads CASSPGQSSYEQYF. CDR3 coding DNA: TGTGCCAGTAGTCCGGGCCAGAGCTCCTACGAGCAGTACTTC.

The chain uses TRBV7-2 and TRBJ2-3; 7 positions match TRBD2. The CDR3 has 15 residues. V shed 4 bases and J 4 bases; nucleotides not matched to a gene: 8. Germline loops: CDR1 SGHTA, CDR2 FQGNSA. CDR3 in DNA: TGTGCCAGCAGCTCTGGGCGGGAGATCCCAGATACGCAGTATTTT. Protein: CASSSGREIPDTQYF.

This clone was seen just once. The V call is TRBV28, the J call TRBJ2-1; no definite D call. The CDR3 length is 17 residues. CDR1 and CDR2 from the germline V gene are MDHEN and SYDVKM. V dropped 4 bases and J dropped 2 bases, with 18 bases sitting between them. This CDR3 is CASSSAIGSDPYNEQFF. In DNA form, the CDR3 reads TGTGCCAGCAGTTCGGCGATTGGAAGCGACCCCTACAATGAGCAGTTCTTC.

The chain recombines TRBV12-3 or TRBV12-4 with TRBJ1-1; D remains ambiguous. The CDR3 totals 11 residues. Trimming left V 2 bases short and J 7 bases short, with 5 bases between. In nucleotides, the CDR3 is TGTGCCAGCAGTTTATCGTTTGAAGCTTTCTTT. Translated, it gives CASSLSFEAFF.

V usage is TRBV20-1 and J usage is TRBJ2-7; perhaps TRBD1 as D (6 bases). The CDR3 runs to 11 residues. In germline, CDR1 is DFQATT, CDR2 SNEGSKA (reference sequence). Trimming took off 4 bases at V and 3 bases at J, with 7 bases between the two ends. In DNA, the CDR3 is TGCAGTGCTATACAGGGCTACGAGCAGTACTTC. Its protein is CSAIQGYEQYF.

The table lists this clone with a count of one. The chain joins TRBV6-5 to TRBJ2-2, with 7 bases identical to TRBD2. Germline lookup yields CDR1 MNHEY and CDR2 SVGAGI. Trimming cost V 2 bases and J 4 bases; bases outside gene matches: 4. This CDR3 contains 15 residues. CDR3 DNA: TGTGCCAGCAGTTACAAGGCTAGCGGCACCGGGGAGCTGTTTTTT. Its translation is CASSYKASGTGELFF.

J is TRBJ1-4 and V is TRBV4-3; the match to TRBD1 covers 10 bases. The germline V gene has CDR1 LGHNA and CDR2 YSLEER. The CDR3 spans 15 residues. J gave up 7 bases and V 3 bases, and 5 bases lay outside the gene matches. The CDR3 DNA reads TGCGCCAGCAGCCAGGGGACAGGGGTGGGTGAAAAACTGTTTTTT. The encoded protein is CASSQGTGVGEKLFF.

The chain has TRBV30 and TRBJ1-2, with TRBD1 matching 7 bases. The germline gives CDR1 GTSNPN, CDR2 SVGIG (reference sequence). The CDR3 sequence is 15 residues long. The junction had 15 bases not matched to a gene; V was cut back by 3 bases and J by 8 bases. CDR3 residues: CAWRSLPGQKFGYTF. The CDR3 nucleotides are TGTGCCTGGAGAAGCCTCCCGGGACAGAAATTCGGCTACACCTTC.

This rearrangement joins TRBV6-6 to TRBJ1-2; D ambiguous. Trimming removed 2 bases from V and 8 bases from J, with 3 bases in between. The CDR3 totals 10 residues. CDR1 MNHNY and CDR2 SVGAGI come from the germline V gene (reference sequence). CDR3 residues: CASSYSGYTF. The CDR3, as DNA: TGTGCCAGCAGTTACAGCGGCTACACCTTC.

This clone was counted a single time. The V gene is TRBV28, the J gene TRBJ2-3; 8 bases are a match to TRBD2. The CDR3 has 15 amino acids. The germline V gene encodes CDR1 MDHEN and CDR2 SYDVKM. V shed 3 bases, J shed 4 bases, and the junction held 6 bases outside the gene matches. The CDR3 here is CASSFREGHPDTQYF. The CDR3 DNA reads TGTGCCAGCAGTTTCCGGGAGGGCCACCCAGATACGCAGTATTTT.

The rearrangement uses TRBV6-5 and TRBJ2-2; D remains ambiguous. The CDR3 sequence is 14 residues long. V was shortened by 2 bases and J by 0 bases, with 4 bases between the two germline ends. The V gene's germline CDR1 is MNHEY and CDR2 SVGAGI. For the CDR3, the DNA is TGTGCCAGCAGTTACACAGCGAACACCGGGGAGCTGTTTTTT. Translating gives CASSYTANTGELFF.

The chain is built from TRBV6-5 and TRBJ1-1, with D uncertain. Germline CDR1 is MNHEY and CDR2 is SVGAGI. V lost 7 bases, J lost 2 bases, and 5 bases lay in between. The CDR3 covers 11 residues. CDR3 in amino acids: CASKINTEAFF. The CDR3 region has the DNA TGTGCCAGCAAGATTAACACTGAAGCTTTCTTT.

The chain combines TRBV5-1 with TRBJ2-7, with 8 bases matching TRBD1. Germline loops: CDR1 SGHRS, CDR2 YFSETQ. Trimming cost V 0 bases and J 5 bases; bases outside gene matches: 7. The CDR3 is 15 residues long. CDR3 sequence: CASSLDGQGRNEQYF. The DNA for the CDR3 is TGCGCCAGCAGCTTGGATGGACAGGGAAGAAACGAGCAGTACTTC.

V is TRBV5-1 and J is TRBJ2-2; D remains ambiguous. Trimming left V 2 bases short and J 4 bases short, with 12 bases between. Germline lookup yields CDR1 SGHRS and CDR2 YFSETQ. The CDR3 is 15 amino acids. In nucleotides, the CDR3 is TGCGCCAGCAGCTTCATCTCAGCTGTCACCGGGGAGCTGTTTTTT. It codes for CASSFISAVTGELFF.

The chain carries TRBV9 and TRBJ1-2, with D possibly matching TRBD1 (5 bases). The CDR3 consists of 15 residues. Germline V gene lookup returns CDR1 SGDLS and CDR2 YYNGEE. V was cut by 0 bases and J by 4 bases, with 13 bases left in between. The CDR3 sequence: CASSVEGGGIYGYTF. In DNA, the CDR3 is TGTGCCAGCAGCGTAGAAGGTGGGGGAATCTATGGCTACACCTTC.

V is TRBV18 and J is TRBJ1-3, with D hard to call. The CDR3 has 17 residues. Germline assignment: CDR1 KGHSH and CDR2 LQKENI. Between the trimmed V and J ends, which lost 2 bases and 1 base, there was a span of 15 bases. The CDR3 nucleotides read TGTGCCAGCTCACCAACGACGCCGGGAACGTCTGGAAACACCATATATTTT. Residues: CASSPTTPGTSGNTIYF.

The chain joins TRBV7-2 to TRBJ2-3, with D possibly being TRBD1 (5 bases). Germline V CDR1 and CDR2: SGHTA, FQGNSA. Trimming took off 2 bases at V and 2 bases at J, with 8 bases between the two ends. The CDR3 has 14 amino acids. The chain's CDR3 is CASSLRQPTDTQYF. The CDR3 bases are TGTGCCAGCAGCTTAAGACAGCCCACAGATACGCAGTATTTT.

This chain joins TRBV6-2 or TRBV6-3 and TRBJ2-7; maybe TRBD2 (6 bases). Trimming pared 6 bases from V and 3 bases from J, leaving 15 bases between. Germline V gives CDR1 MNHEY, CDR2 SVGEGT. CDR3 size: 14 residues. This CDR3 is CASSPRLVFYEQYF. CDR3 sequence (DNA): TGTGCCAGCAGCCCCCGACTAGTGTTCTACGAGCAGTACTTC.

This chain joins TRBV25-1 and TRBJ2-2; 7 positions agree with TRBD1. The germline gives CDR1 MGHDK, CDR2 SYGVNS. The CDR3 covers 16 residues. Trimming at V came to 2 bases and at J to 2 bases, leaving 5 bases not matched to a gene. The CDR3 sequence: CASSEKRDRNTGELFF. In nucleotides, the CDR3 is TGTGCCAGCAGTGAAAAGAGGGACAGAAACACCGGGGAGCTGTTTTTT.

This chain connects TRBV24-1 to TRBJ1-5; D unclear. The germline V gene has CDR1 KGHDR and CDR2 SFDVKD. V lost 0 bases and J 0 bases, leaving 2 bases between the germline ends. This CDR3 is built from 14 residues. This chain's CDR3 is CATSDLYSNQPQHF. CDR3 in DNA: TGTGCCACCAGTGATTTGTATAGCAATCAGCCCCAGCATTTT.

For this clone: One end of the junction varies from germline; a read error may be responsible. The J gene is TRBJ2-5, the V gene TRBV7-7; D is undetermined. Germline V gene lookup returns CDR1 SSHAT and CDR2 FNYEAQ (reference sequence). The CDR3 contains 15 residues. The CDR3: CASSLVGFGQETQYF. Here the CDR3 DNA reads TGTGCTAGCAGCTTAGTGGGGTTCGGCCAAGAGACCCAGTACTTC.